This T cell receptor (beta chain) was sequenced in a study of T cell responses to AZD1222 COVID-19 vaccine (dated by TCRdb to the early 2020s). General notes on the study: TCR sequencing covered fewer than 250 trial participants: 200 to 220 given two doses of AZD1222 and 26 given two doses of MenACWY control vaccine. Enrollment into the trials was organized by age into subgroups of 18-55, 56-69 and 70-plus years, and those subgroups contained roughly 150, 30 and 60 TCR-sequenced participants, respectively.

Its CDR3 holds 15 amino acids, cysteine through phenylalanine. Of all the DNA, just the CDR3 is kept, 45 bases in frame from base 1. CDR1 and CDR2, looked up from the germline V gene, are SGDLS and YYNGEE. The germline V and J ends show losses of 3 bases and 4 bases respectively, and no gene match explains 8 bases of the junction. Study-level results and caveats: The 56-69-year group was small, and its depth increase did not reach significance, likely because of low power. Because no samples from the day 14 peak response were available, repertoires could be characterized only after the peak T cell response. Participants were mostly white British, with more females than males. The authors suggested clonal diversity may have been underestimated. Spike-specific TCR breadth and depth rose significantly after two AZD1222 doses compared with day 0 and with MenACWY recipients. Reportedly, close to half of the unique spike-specific TCRs recognized epitopes lying outside the regions that are mutated in the B.1.351 and B.1.1.7 variants. Conclusions about previously exposed vaccinees were limited because only six or seven AZD1222 recipients were SARS-CoV-2 seropositive at baseline. Vaccine-associated CD4 TCRs spanned the whole spike protein, with dominant responses in regions 160-218 and 743-854.

The CDR3 regions of human TCRbeta chains were analyzed by immunosequencing. From the authors' description of their analysis: TCRs in the repertoires were matched against a reference library of SARS-CoV-2-specific TCRs that had been generated with the MIRA antigen-specificity platform. Breadth meant the fraction of unique TCRs that were SARS-CoV-2-associated, whereas depth meant the fraction of total T cells that were SARS-CoV-2-associated. Each spike-specific TCR was assigned to its reactive spike region and to a CD4 or CD8 class using the MIRA data. Log10-transformed breadth and depth values were compared by one-way ANOVA with Sidak's multiple comparisons tests. TCRdb provides this immuneACCESS table in a form limited to in-frame rearrangements. Some clones are lacking; in checked studies, under half of them reflect an unresolved V gene, and why the rest are absent is not known. V, J and clone size are taken as reported in that table, and D and trimming were inferred from the DNA itself. A total of over 130,000 clones appear in this sample, 80% to 95% of them only once. The ten largest clones represent roughly 3.1% of the sample.

This clone appeared once. Its target antigen remains unknown. Base quality data are lacking; no much larger clone is found one base away. In light of the paper, this sample's time point label describes: about 28 days (+/-7) after the second vaccine dose. AZD1222 recipients with second doses at about 4 weeks or about 12 weeks were pooled, because spike-specific TCR depth and breadth did not differ between schedules. The vaccinee samples were drawn from two UK trials, COV001 and COV002, one of which was a single-blind randomized controlled phase 2/3 trial testing AZD1222 (ChAdOx1 nCoV-19) in healthy adults. For TCRbeta chain sequencing, PBMC samples from trial participants were taken at day 0 and at day 28 after the second dose.

Sequences were derived from peripheral blood, sampled 28 days after the second AZD1222 dose. The TCR sequence derives from an adult who received the AZD1222 COVID-19 vaccine. The receptor chain draws on TRBV9 and TRBJ1-2; 8 nucleotides in the junction match TRBD1. The nucleotides read TGTGCCAGCAGCGCCTCACAGGGGGTTGCCTATGGCTACACCTTC. It encodes CASSASQGVAYGYTF.